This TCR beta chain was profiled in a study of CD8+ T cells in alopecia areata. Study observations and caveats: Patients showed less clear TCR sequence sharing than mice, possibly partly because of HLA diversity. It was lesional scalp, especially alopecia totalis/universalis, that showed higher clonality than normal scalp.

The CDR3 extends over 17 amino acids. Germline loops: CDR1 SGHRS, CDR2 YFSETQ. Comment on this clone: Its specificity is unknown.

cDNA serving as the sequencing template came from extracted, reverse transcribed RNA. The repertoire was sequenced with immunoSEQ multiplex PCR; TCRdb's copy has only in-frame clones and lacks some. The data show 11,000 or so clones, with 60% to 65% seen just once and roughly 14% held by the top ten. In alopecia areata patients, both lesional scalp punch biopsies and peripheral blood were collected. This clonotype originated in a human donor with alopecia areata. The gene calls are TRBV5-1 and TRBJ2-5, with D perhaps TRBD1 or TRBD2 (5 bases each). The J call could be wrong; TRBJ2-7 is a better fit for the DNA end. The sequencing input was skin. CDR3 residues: CASSYGGTAVLTYEQYF. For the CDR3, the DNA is TGCGCCAGCAGCTATGGGGGAACAGCGGTCCTTACCTACGAGCAGTACTTC.